This record looks at one T cell receptor (beta chain) sequence and its context. The antigen remains unidentified. These data come from a study of identical twins. General study points: Weaker excess twin sharing was observed in beta out-of-frame sequences. Out-of-frame sharing of TCR alpha in monozygotic twins was underestimated by models.

TCRdb reanalysed the 5' RACE reads using MiXCR and keeps one entry per CDR3 protein. Of a few hundred thousand distinct CDR3 sequences listed, roughly 13% are singletons. Germline lookup yields CDR1 SGHVS and CDR2 FQNEAQ. This CDR3 has 13 amino acids. V was shortened by 1 base and J by 5 bases, with 8 bases between the two germline ends. This sample was shared with a second study, whose subject was yellow fever vaccine responses in identical twins.

This TCR was recovered from a woman between 18 and 29 years old in good health. V and J are TRBV7-8 and TRBJ1-1; unclear D gene. Sample: memory (CD45RO+) T cells sorted from blood. The CDR3, as DNA: TGTGCCAGCAGCTTAGGTTTTTGGACTGAAGCTTTCTTT. It is translated as CASSLGFWTEAFF. Full variable domain (outside the CDR3, taken from reference TRBV7-8 and TRBJ1-1): GAGVSQSPRYKVAKRGQDVALRCDPISGHVSLFWYQQALGQGPEFLTYFQNEAQLDKSGLPSDRFFAERPEGSVSTLKIQRTQQEDSAVYLCASSLGFWTEAFFGQGTRLTVV.